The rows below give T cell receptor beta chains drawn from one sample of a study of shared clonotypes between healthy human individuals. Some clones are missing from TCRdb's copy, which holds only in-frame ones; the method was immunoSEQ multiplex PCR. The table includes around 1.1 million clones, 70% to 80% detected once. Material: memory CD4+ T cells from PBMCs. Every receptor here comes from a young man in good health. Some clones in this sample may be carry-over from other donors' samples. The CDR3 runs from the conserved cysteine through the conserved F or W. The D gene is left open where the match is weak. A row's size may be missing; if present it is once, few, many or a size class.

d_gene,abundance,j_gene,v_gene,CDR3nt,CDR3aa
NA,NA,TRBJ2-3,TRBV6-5,TGTGCCAGCAGTCCCTCGGGGGATACGCAGTATTTT,CASSPSGDTQYF
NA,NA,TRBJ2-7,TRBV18,TGTGCCAGCTCACCACGACAGGAATCCTACGAGCAGTACTTC,CASSPRQESYEQYF
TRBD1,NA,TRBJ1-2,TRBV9,TGTGCCAGCAGCGTAGGAACAGGGGACTATGGCTACACCTTC,CASSVGTGDYGYTF
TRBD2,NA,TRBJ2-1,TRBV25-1,TGTGCCAGCAGTGACCTCCGCGGGAGGTCTTACAATGAGCAGTTCTTC,CASSDLRGRSYNEQFF
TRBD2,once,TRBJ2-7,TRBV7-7,TGTGCCAGCAGCTTAGACGGCGGGAGGGAGCAGTACTTC,CASSLDGGREQYF
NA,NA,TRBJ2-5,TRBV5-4,TGTGCCAGCAGCCCGACCGGGCCTAGGGGACGGGAGACCCAGTACTTC,CASSPTGPRGRETQYF
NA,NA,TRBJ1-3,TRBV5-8,TGTGCCAGCAGCTTGGAGGCGGGTAACACCATATATTTT,CASSLEAGNTIYF
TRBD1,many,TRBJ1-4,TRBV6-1,TGTGCCAGCAGCCTGGACAGGCTCAATGAAAAACTGTTTTTT,CASSLDRLNEKLFF
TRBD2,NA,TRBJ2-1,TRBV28,TGTGCCAGCAGTTTAGCGGGACTAGTATCTGAGCAGTTCTTC,CASSLAGLVSEQFF
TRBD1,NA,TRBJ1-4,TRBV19,TGTGCCAGTGGGCTCGGACAGGGTACTGAAAAACTGTTTTTT,CASGLGQGTEKLFF